The T cell receptor (beta chain) described here comes from a study of T cell responses to AZD1222 COVID-19 vaccine. The V end lost 0 bases, the J end lost 4 bases, and 5 bases lay between the germline ends. This CDR3 has 13 amino acids. The V gene's germline CDR1 is SGHRS and CDR2 YFSETQ. Assay: immunoSEQ multiplex PCR; the TCRdb copy retains only in-frame clones and omits some. Found here are tens of thousands of clones, roughly 80% of them singletons; the top ten hold over 12%. The rearrangement uses TRBV5-1 and TRBJ1-3; D call uncertain. Sequencing was performed on peripheral blood, taken 28 days after the second AZD1222 dose. This TCR was recovered from an adult who received the AZD1222 COVID-19 vaccine. The CDR3 loop is CASSLGGGNTIYF. The DNA of the CDR3 is TGCGCCAGCAGCTTGGGAGGGGGAAACACCATATATTTT.